This TCR beta chain was documented in a study of blood T cell repertoires in COVID-19 (TCRdb year 2020). With regard to the full study: Samples from collaborators originated in the United States, Italy and Spain and spanned both the acute and convalescent phases of COVID-19. Subjects who had been exposed to COVID-19, were actively infected with it, or had recovered from it provided the deeply sampled blood TCRbeta repertoires that made up the dataset. The repertoires were released in a freely available public database intended as a resource for research on the immune response to SARS-CoV-2. The prospective study material was composed of cDNA or gDNA derived from T cells, B-cell-depleted T cells, or PBMCs. Nearly every sample came with metadata listing a de-identified subject ID, COVID-19 status, age in years and sex. Where available, HLA class I and class II types were obtained from metadata supplied by the sample provider rather than from assay-based typing. The samples were drawn from the first 160 participants of the ongoing ImmuneRACE study and from 1,200 or so subjects provided by 6 global collaborators.

The immunoSEQ Assay, a bias-controlled multiplex PCR, was used to amplify TCRbeta CDR3 regions from genomic DNA. The authors' analysis ran thus. The number of nucleated cells in each sample was estimated from the amplification of reference gene primers within the assay. To quantify the absolute abundance of each unique TCRbeta CDR3 rearrangement, sequence reads were collapsed and filtered. Productive Simpson clonality was computed per sample as the square root of Simpson's diversity index over productive rearrangements. TCRdb took this table from immuneACCESS and kept in-frame rearrangements with V and J called. Such tables lack part of the clones; where checked against another copy, unresolved V genes explain under half of the gap, and the rest is unexplained. The V and J calls and clone size come from that table; D and trimming were worked out from the DNA. This sample has approximately 350,000 clones in its table, and 65% to 90% of those were observed once. The ten largest clonotypes hold around 7.4% of the sample.

This clone was seen ten or more times. The clone's antigen remains unknown. No quality values exist for individual bases; no much larger clone is one base distant. Points the paper makes about the study in general: How much clinical and demographic metadata was included differed by source and by participant, and the metadata was provided uncurated.

One collaborating source in Seattle enrolled patients during active infection and followed them longitudinally through the course of disease. Whole blood was collected in K2EDTA tubes by collaborating institutions according to the institutions' own protocols. For TCRbeta analysis, collaborators shipped samples as frozen whole blood, isolated PBMCs, or DNA extracted from either of those sample types. V is clipped by 3 bases and J by 8 bases, and the sequence between their germline boundaries is 8 bases long. CDR3 length: 12 amino acids, cysteine to phenylalanine. Only the CDR3 DNA stays, 36 bases, in frame from base 1. The germline V gene (reference sequence) gives CDR1 as SEHNR and CDR2 as FQNEAQ.

What was sequenced was peripheral blood. This chain joins TRBV7-9 to TRBJ2-1; a confident D gene designation cannot be given. This clonotype originated in a woman aged 55-70 years with COVID-19, enrolled during active disease. The CDR3 corresponds to CASSFSGDEQFF. The nucleotide sequence reads TGTGCCAGCAGCTTCTCTGGAGATGAGCAGTTCTTC.